A selection of T cell receptor beta chains follows, all from one sample in a study of cytomegalovirus exposure and HLA in healthy donors. The data were produced by immunoSEQ multiplex PCR, yet TCRdb's version contains in-frame clones alone and is incomplete. The sample yields about 130,000 clones, 65% to 75% seen once. Input material: PBMCs. These receptors all stem from a man between 40 and 49 years old in good health and CMV-seropositive. Each CDR3 is given with its conserved first and last residue. The order of the fields is CDR3 protein, CDR3 DNA, D gene, V gene, J gene, clone size. D genes are given only for firm matches. Size is stated for part of the rows, as once, few or many counts, or as a class when the clone is expanded.

cdr3_aa: CASSKGQGAFDYGYTF
cdr3_nt: TGTGCCAGCAGCAAGGGACAGGGGGCTTTTGACTATGGCTACACCTTC
d_call: TRBD1
v_call: TRBV5-6
j_call: TRBJ1-2
clone_size: -

cdr3_aa: CASTPGRAGGDYGYTF
cdr3_nt: TGTGCCAGTACCCCCGGGAGGGCAGGGGGGGACTATGGCTACACCTTC
d_call: TRBD1
v_call: TRBV19
j_call: TRBJ1-2
clone_size: -

cdr3_aa: CASSFTRGETQYF
cdr3_nt: TGTGCCAGCAGCTTTACGCGGGGAGAGACCCAGTACTTC
d_call: -
v_call: TRBV5-4
j_call: TRBJ2-5
clone_size: -

cdr3_aa: CASSPLSPDRGNNSPLHF
cdr3_nt: TGTGCCAGCTCACCTTTAAGTCCGGACAGGGGAAATAATTCACCCCTCCACTTT
d_call: TRBD1
v_call: TRBV18
j_call: TRBJ1-6
clone_size: few

cdr3_aa: CASSNRATYEQYF
cdr3_nt: TGTGCCAGCAGTAACAGGGCCACCTACGAGCAGTACTTC
d_call: -
v_call: TRBV6-5
j_call: TRBJ2-7
clone_size: -

cdr3_aa: CASSLTDTEAFF
cdr3_nt: TGTGCCAGCAGCTTAACGGACACTGAAGCTTTCTTT
d_call: -
v_call: TRBV7-6
j_call: TRBJ1-1
clone_size: few

cdr3_aa: CASSASGQAFEQYF
cdr3_nt: TGTGCCAGCAGTGCATCGGGACAGGCTTTCGAGCAGTACTTC
d_call: TRBD1
v_call: TRBV6-1
j_call: TRBJ2-7
clone_size: -

cdr3_aa: CASSGTVSSYEQYF
cdr3_nt: TGTGCCAGCAGTGGGACAGTTAGCTCCTACGAGCAGTACTTC
d_call: -
v_call: TRBV2
j_call: TRBJ2-7
clone_size: -

cdr3_aa: CASREQGFGNQPQHF
cdr3_nt: TGTGCCAGCAGGGAGCAGGGTTTTGGCAATCAGCCCCAGCATTTT
d_call: -
v_call: TRBV6-5
j_call: TRBJ1-5
clone_size: -

cdr3_aa: CASSLIQGTSSGANVLTF
cdr3_nt: TGTGCCAGCAGCTTGATCCAGGGCACCAGCTCTGGGGCCAACGTCCTGACTTTC
d_call: -
v_call: TRBV5-6
j_call: TRBJ2-6
clone_size: -

cdr3_aa: CASSAGGVASSTQYF
cdr3_nt: TGTGCCAGCAGTGCGGGCGGGGTGGCGTCTAGTACGCAGTATTTT
d_call: -
v_call: TRBV25-1
j_call: TRBJ2-3
clone_size: -

cdr3_aa: CSVHGGSQETQYF
cdr3_nt: TGCAGCGTTCACGGAGGGTCTCAAGAGACCCAGTACTTC
d_call: -
v_call: TRBV29-1
j_call: TRBJ2-5
clone_size: -

cdr3_aa: CASSRQGRTDTQYF
cdr3_nt: TGTGCCAGCAGTCGACAGGGGCGCACAGATACGCAGTATTTT
d_call: TRBD1
v_call: TRBV6-1
j_call: TRBJ2-3
clone_size: -

cdr3_aa: CASPYLVGEQFF
cdr3_nt: TGTGCCTCGCCTTACCTCGTCGGTGAGCAGTTCTTC
d_call: -
v_call: TRBV30
j_call: TRBJ2-1
clone_size: -

cdr3_aa: CASSSLNHRGNSPLHF
cdr3_nt: TGTGCCAGCAGTTCCCTGAATCACAGGGGGAATTCACCCCTCCACTTT
d_call: TRBD1
v_call: TRBV6-5
j_call: TRBJ1-6
clone_size: -

cdr3_aa: CASTQTGWQPQHF
cdr3_nt: TGTGCCAGTACCCAGACAGGTTGGCAGCCCCAGCATTTT
d_call: -
v_call: TRBV19
j_call: TRBJ1-5
clone_size: medium-sized

cdr3_aa: CASSQGTGGDYTF
cdr3_nt: TGTGCCAGCAGCCAAGGGACAGGGGGCGACTACACCTTC
d_call: TRBD1
v_call: TRBV6-5
j_call: TRBJ1-2
clone_size: -

cdr3_aa: CASSSLLDINEQFF
cdr3_nt: TGTGCCAGCAGTTCCCTTCTGGACATTAATGAGCAGTTCTTC
d_call: -
v_call: TRBV28
j_call: TRBJ2-1
clone_size: few

cdr3_aa: CASTVDLANTEAFF
cdr3_nt: TGTGCCAGCACTGTAGACTTAGCCAACACTGAAGCTTTCTTT
d_call: -
v_call: TRBV28
j_call: TRBJ1-1
clone_size: -

cdr3_aa: CASSGGMGLDEKLFF
cdr3_nt: TGTGCCAGCAGCGGGGGGATGGGTTTGGATGAAAAACTGTTTTTT
d_call: -
v_call: TRBV5-6
j_call: TRBJ1-4
clone_size: -

cdr3_aa: CASSYWTGYNSPLHF
cdr3_nt: TGTGCCAGCAGCTACTGGACAGGGTATAATTCACCCCTCCACTTT
d_call: TRBD1
v_call: TRBV5-6
j_call: TRBJ1-6
clone_size: -

cdr3_aa: CASSDNSYSNQPQHF
cdr3_nt: TGTGCCAGCAGTGATAACAGCTATAGCAATCAGCCCCAGCATTTT
d_call: -
v_call: TRBV6-1
j_call: TRBJ1-5
clone_size: -

cdr3_aa: CASSLKGRQAYGYTF
cdr3_nt: TGTGCCAGCAGCTTGAAAGGACGACAGGCCTATGGCTACACCTTC
d_call: -
v_call: TRBV5-6
j_call: TRBJ1-2
clone_size: -

cdr3_aa: CASGQQGDQPQHF
cdr3_nt: TGTGCCAGCGGGCAACAGGGAGATCAGCCCCAGCATTTT
d_call: -
v_call: TRBV2
j_call: TRBJ1-5
clone_size: -

cdr3_aa: CASSSAISVAGYNEQFF
cdr3_nt: TGCGCCAGCAGCTCGGCTATATCGGTAGCGGGGTACAATGAGCAGTTCTTC
d_call: TRBD2
v_call: TRBV5-1
j_call: TRBJ2-1
clone_size: -

cdr3_aa: CSVAHSEAFF
cdr3_nt: TGCAGCGTTGCCCATTCCGAAGCTTTCTTT
d_call: -
v_call: TRBV29-1
j_call: TRBJ1-1
clone_size: -

cdr3_aa: CARQGDTGELFF
cdr3_nt: TGTGCCAGACAGGGGGACACCGGGGAGCTGTTTTTT
d_call: TRBD1
v_call: TRBV7-9
j_call: TRBJ2-2
clone_size: -

cdr3_aa: CASKRGGAYEQYF
cdr3_nt: TGTGCCAGCAAACGGGGAGGAGCCTACGAGCAGTACTTC
d_call: -
v_call: TRBV27
j_call: TRBJ2-7
clone_size: -

cdr3_aa: CASSAGSGVQETQYF
cdr3_nt: TGTGCCAGCAGTGCTGGGAGCGGGGTCCAAGAGACCCAGTACTTC
d_call: TRBD2
v_call: TRBV2
j_call: TRBJ2-5
clone_size: -

cdr3_aa: CASASGGHLTEAFF
cdr3_nt: TGTGCCAGTGCCTCGGGGGGGCATTTAACTGAAGCTTTCTTT
d_call: -
v_call: TRBV19
j_call: TRBJ1-1
clone_size: -

cdr3_aa: CASSETSGRAGELFF
cdr3_nt: TGCGCCAGCAGTGAGACTAGCGGGAGGGCCGGGGAGCTGTTTTTT
d_call: TRBD2
v_call: TRBV10-1
j_call: TRBJ2-2
clone_size: -

cdr3_aa: CASSLAGQGHQPQHF
cdr3_nt: TGTGCCAGCAGCTTAGCGGGACAGGGTCATCAGCCCCAGCATTTT
d_call: TRBD1
v_call: TRBV7-2
j_call: TRBJ1-5
clone_size: -

cdr3_aa: CASSSQVGGYEQYF
cdr3_nt: TGTGCCAGCAGCTCCCAGGTCGGGGGCTACGAGCAGTACTTC
d_call: -
v_call: TRBV7-2
j_call: TRBJ2-7
clone_size: -

cdr3_aa: CASSTSGRDEQFF
cdr3_nt: TGTGCCAGCAGTACTAGCGGGAGGGATGAGCAGTTCTTC
d_call: TRBD2
v_call: TRBV28
j_call: TRBJ2-1
clone_size: once

cdr3_aa: CASSMGLAGGFADTQYF
cdr3_nt: TGTGCCAGTAGTATGGGACTAGCGGGGGGGTTTGCAGATACGCAGTATTTT
d_call: TRBD2
v_call: TRBV19
j_call: TRBJ2-3
clone_size: few

cdr3_aa: CASSPGQAQAKETQYF
cdr3_nt: TGCGCCAGCAGCCCCGGACAGGCGCAGGCCAAAGAGACCCAGTACTTC
d_call: TRBD1
v_call: TRBV5-1
j_call: TRBJ2-5
clone_size: -

cdr3_aa: CASSWGWGQGAEAFF
cdr3_nt: TGTGCCAGCAGTTGGGGGTGGGGACAGGGGGCTGAAGCTTTCTTT
d_call: TRBD1
v_call: TRBV27
j_call: TRBJ1-1
clone_size: -